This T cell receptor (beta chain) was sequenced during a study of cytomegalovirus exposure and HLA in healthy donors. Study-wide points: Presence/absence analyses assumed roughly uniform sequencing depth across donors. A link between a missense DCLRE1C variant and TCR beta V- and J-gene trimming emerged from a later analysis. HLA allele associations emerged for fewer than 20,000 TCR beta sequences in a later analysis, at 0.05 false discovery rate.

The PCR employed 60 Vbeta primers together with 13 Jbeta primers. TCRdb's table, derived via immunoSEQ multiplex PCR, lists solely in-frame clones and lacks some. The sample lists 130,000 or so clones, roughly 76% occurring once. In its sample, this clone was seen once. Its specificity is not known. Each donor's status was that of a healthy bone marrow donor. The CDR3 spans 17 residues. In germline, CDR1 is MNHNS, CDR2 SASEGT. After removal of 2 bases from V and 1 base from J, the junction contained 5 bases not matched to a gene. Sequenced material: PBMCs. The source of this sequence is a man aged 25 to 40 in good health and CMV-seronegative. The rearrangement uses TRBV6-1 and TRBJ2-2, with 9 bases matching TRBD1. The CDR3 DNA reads TGTGCCAGCAGTGAAAGAGGACAGGGGTGGAACACCGGGGAGCTGTTTTTT. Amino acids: CASSERGQGWNTGELFF.